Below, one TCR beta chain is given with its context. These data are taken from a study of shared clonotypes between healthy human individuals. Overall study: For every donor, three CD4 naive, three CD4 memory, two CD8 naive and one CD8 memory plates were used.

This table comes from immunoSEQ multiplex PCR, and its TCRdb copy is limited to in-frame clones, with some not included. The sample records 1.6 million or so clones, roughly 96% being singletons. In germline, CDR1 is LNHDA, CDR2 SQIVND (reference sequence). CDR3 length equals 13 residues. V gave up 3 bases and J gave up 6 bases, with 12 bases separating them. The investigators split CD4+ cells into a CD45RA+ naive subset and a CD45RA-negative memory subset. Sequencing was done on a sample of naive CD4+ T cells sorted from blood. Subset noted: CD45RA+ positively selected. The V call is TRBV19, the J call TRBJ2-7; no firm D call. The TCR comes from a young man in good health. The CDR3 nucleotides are TGTGCCAGTAGTATTAAGGTCATGGGCGAGCAGTACTTC. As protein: CASSIKVMGEQYF.